These T cell receptor beta chains were read from a single sample in a study of blood T cell repertoires in COVID-19. Clones were read by immunoSEQ multiplex PCR, and TCRdb kept only the in-frame ones, dropping some. The profile covers fewer than 80,000 clones, with approximately 82% appearing a single time and around 10% taken by the ten largest. The sequenced material came from peripheral blood. These receptors were collected from a woman over 75 with acute or convalescent COVID-19. CDR3s include the opening cysteine and the closing phenylalanine or tryptophan. The size of a clone is reported for some rows only, either as once, few or many, or as a class for expanded clones.

j_call	v_call	clone_size	cdr3_aa
TRBJ2-7	TRBV5-1	few	CASGGDYEQYF
TRBJ2-3	TRBV30	-	CAWSVCGDLADTQYF
TRBJ2-2	TRBV20-1	-	CSARGDGELFF
TRBJ1-3	TRBV5-1	-	CASSLDSSPTSGNTIYF
TRBJ2-1	TRBV20-1	-	CSASWFGVKDEQFF
TRBJ1-4	TRBV2	-	CASSPEGQGDGKLFF
TRBJ1-1	TRBV5-1	-	CASSIFGGADTEAFF
TRBJ2-7	TRBV11-2	-	CASSPFEEQYF
TRBJ1-2	TRBV6-1	-	CASSEEDRRNYGYTF
TRBJ2-7	TRBV3-1/TRBV3-2	-	CASSQSGGPSYEQYF
TRBJ2-7	TRBV5-1	few	CASSLGIVAGGQNEQYF
TRBJ2-3	TRBV13	few	CASSSLSGGSTDTQYF
TRBJ1-3	TRBV5-1	-	CASSWLGLDSGNTIYF
TRBJ2-7	TRBV12-1	once	CASSFLPRTVKRYEQYF
TRBJ1-1	TRBV6-6	-	CASSYSAGGFSTEAFF
TRBJ2-5	TRBV2	-	CASSHGLSKETQYF
TRBJ1-4	TRBV5-8	-	CASSLLDRTVF
TRBJ1-4	TRBV27	-	CASSLFGQGRMEKLFF
TRBJ2-1	TRBV7-9	few	CASSQTGGKDNEQFF
TRBJ2-5	TRBV5-4	-	CASSSEITSGGWAETQYF
TRBJ2-2	TRBV15	-	CATSRDLETGELFF
TRBJ2-2	TRBV6-5	once	CASTPGGANTGELFF
TRBJ2-5	TRBV5-4	few	CASSSGLPETQYF
TRBJ2-7	TRBV14	-	CASSHGQVLTSYEQYF
TRBJ2-3	TRBV4-1	-	CASSQEATDTQYF
TRBJ1-5	TRBV6-5	few	CASSSRDRVGNQPQHF
TRBJ2-5	TRBV11-3	-	CASSFLTKETQYF
TRBJ2-5	TRBV11-2	-	CASSFNSRGETQYF
TRBJ1-2	TRBV15	-	CATSRGGGGAPGYTF
TRBJ2-3	TRBV5-1	few	CASSLAGATGGGLDTQYF
TRBJ1-3	TRBV6-5	-	CAGLPRSSGNTIYF
TRBJ1-2	TRBV5-6	once	CASSLGQLFYGYTF
TRBJ2-5	TRBV11-2	few	CASSRDRVTETQYF
TRBJ2-7	TRBV5-6	-	CASSWDRGRYEQYF
TRBJ1-6	TRBV6-5	once	CASAGISYNSPLHF
TRBJ1-1	TRBV18	-	CASSPNSNTEAFF
TRBJ1-2	TRBV7-8	medium-sized	CASSLGQGGYGYTF
TRBJ1-4	TRBV7-8	-	CASSPSRTNEKLFF
TRBJ2-7	TRBV7-6	-	CASSLVQRRQGAEQYF
TRBJ2-5	TRBV10-3	-	CAISVTGTSEETQYF
TRBJ1-1	TRBV6-5	few	CASRSQGTEAFF
TRBJ1-2	TRBV30	-	CAWSRGQDSGYTF
TRBJ1-1	TRBV5-1	-	CASSFLSQGTTEAFF
TRBJ2-3	TRBV11-3	-	CASSHRGRTDTQYF
TRBJ1-5	TRBV15	-	CATSRTGPNQPQHF
TRBJ1-4	TRBV5-1	-	CASSTRTGGNEKLFF
TRBJ1-1	TRBV19	-	CASSIPPGQAYTEAFF
TRBJ1-6	TRBV2	-	CASKGDSSYNSPLHF
TRBJ1-1	TRBV18	-	CASSRVSEGRSEAFF
TRBJ2-1	TRBV29-1	-	CSVDGGAGGPDEQFF
TRBJ2-3	TRBV6-5	-	CASARRASGDMQYF
TRBJ2-3	TRBV9	-	CASSVVQGCTDTQYF
TRBJ1-5	TRBV5-8	-	CASSLSNVLNQPQHF
TRBJ1-1	TRBV7-8	-	CASSLAGTGAVNTEAFF
TRBJ2-5	TRBV14	few	CASSRRGTGGSETQYF
TRBJ1-5	TRBV6-5	once	CASSYARNQPQHF
TRBJ1-1	TRBV12-3/TRBV12-4	-	CASRSVSTEAFF
TRBJ1-1	TRBV5-1	few	CASSSRQETNTEAFF
TRBJ1-5	TRBV5-1	-	CASSLTGENQPQHF